The rows below give T cell receptor beta chains drawn from one sample of a study of blood T cell repertoires in COVID-19. Here immunoSEQ multiplex PCR was the method, and the copy in TCRdb shows in-frame clones only, minus some. Among a few hundred thousand clones listed, more than 85% were seen once. The specimen sequenced was peripheral blood. These receptors were collected from a woman between 45 and 65 years old with COVID-19, enrolled during active disease. CDR3s include the opening cysteine and the closing phenylalanine or tryptophan. A D gene is named only where the DNA matches it firmly. Size values are once, few and many counts, or a class for expanded clones, and some rows have none.

TRBJ2-2,-,TRBV6-5,-,TGTGCCAGCAGTTACGACAGGACAACCGGGGAGCTGTTTTTT,CASSYDRTTGELFF
TRBJ2-7,-,TRBV9,-,TGTGCCAGCAGCGTAGGGGTCCGGAGTAGCGTCGCCTACGAGCAGTACTTC,CASSVGVRSSVAYEQYF
TRBJ2-5,TRBD2,TRBV19,-,TGTGCCAGTAGTTACGGGGGGTGGACAGAGACCCAGTACTTC,CASSYGGWTETQYF
TRBJ1-1,TRBD1,TRBV27,-,TGTGCCAGCAGAACTACAGGGGCTGAAGCTTTCTTT,CASRTTGAEAFF
TRBJ2-3,-,TRBV11-3,-,TGTGCCAGCACCAAGACAGTTGTCGATACAGATACGCAGTATTTT,CASTKTVVDTDTQYF
TRBJ2-7,-,TRBV5-1,-,TGCGCCAGCAGCTTGGTCAGGCCCCAGGAAGAGCAGTACTTC,CASSLVRPQEEQYF
TRBJ1-2,-,TRBV6-2/TRBV6-3,once,TGTGCCAGCAGTTACTTGGACAGATATGGCTACACCTTC,CASSYLDRYGYTF
TRBJ1-1,-,TRBV5-1,-,TGCGCCAGCAGCTTGGTGGGGGGTCCTGAAGCTTTCTTT,CASSLVGGPEAFF
TRBJ2-7,TRBD1,TRBV19,-,TGTGCCAGTAGTATTTGGGACAGACCCAACGAGCAGTACTTC,CASSIWDRPNEQYF
TRBJ2-3,TRBD2,TRBV19,once,TGTGCCAGTAGTAGCGGGGGGGATACGCAGTATTTT,CASSSGGDTQYF
TRBJ2-4,-,TRBV10-1,-,TGCGCCAGCAGTGAAGGGGGGCTAGCGGATACCAAAAACATTCAGTACTTC,CASSEGGLADTKNIQYF
TRBJ1-4,-,TRBV4-1,-,TGCGCCAGCAAAACAGTGGGAGCAACTAATGAAAAACTGTTTTTT,CASKTVGATNEKLFF
TRBJ1-1,-,TRBV19,-,TGTGCCAGTAGTACAGGGTCTTGGGCTGAAGCTTTCTTT,CASSTGSWAEAFF
TRBJ2-4,TRBD1,TRBV19,-,TGTGCCAGTAGACCCCAGGGGGAAGCCAAAAACATTCAGTACTTC,CASRPQGEAKNIQYF